These T cell receptor beta chains were read from a single sample in a study of neurological immune-mediated disorders. TCRdb independently ran MiXCR on the 5' RACE reads; one entry per CDR3 protein. Found here are tens of thousands of distinct CDR3 sequences, about 10% of them singletons; the top ten hold about 20%. What was sequenced was PBMCs. The origin of the receptors is a woman in her sixties with HTLV-1-associated myelopathy (HAM/TSP). Each CDR3 is given without its conserved first and last residue. Each record gives: V gene, CDR3 protein.

>TRBV12-3/TRBV12-4
ASSAFNQPQH
>TRBV20-1
SAGLPGLNTEAF
>TRBV5-1
ASSPWGLEYGYT
>TRBV20-1
SAYTGYGYT
>TRBV12-2
ASRSLERGGPDEQY
>TRBV29-1
SVDRSAGRNEQF
>TRBV5-1
ASSLAGGGGGEQF
>TRBV6-6
ASIILPGTAHGYT
>TRBV5-4
ASRDSHTDTQY
>TRBV7-7
ASSPQGVYEQY
>TRBV11-2
ASSTGVLREQY
>TRBV12-3/TRBV12-4
AGSQGREQF
>TRBV12-3/TRBV12-4
ASSLQGSREAF
>TRBV20-1
SAPGGQVDEQY
>TRBV5-1
ASSLRSGEIGNTIY
>TRBV6-2/TRBV6-3
ASSYRDSSYEQY
>TRBV20-1
SAMRDRGPSYEQY
>TRBV20-1
SARDLWGLMSDTQY
>TRBV3-1
ASSPGLMNTEAF
>TRBV5-5
ASSQTEVAETYGYT
>TRBV5-1
ASSLYEGTAYEQY
>TRBV6-5
ASSRGQGTYEQY
>TRBV10-3
AISEWEGAYGYT
>TRBV6-6
ASSYWGISNQPQH